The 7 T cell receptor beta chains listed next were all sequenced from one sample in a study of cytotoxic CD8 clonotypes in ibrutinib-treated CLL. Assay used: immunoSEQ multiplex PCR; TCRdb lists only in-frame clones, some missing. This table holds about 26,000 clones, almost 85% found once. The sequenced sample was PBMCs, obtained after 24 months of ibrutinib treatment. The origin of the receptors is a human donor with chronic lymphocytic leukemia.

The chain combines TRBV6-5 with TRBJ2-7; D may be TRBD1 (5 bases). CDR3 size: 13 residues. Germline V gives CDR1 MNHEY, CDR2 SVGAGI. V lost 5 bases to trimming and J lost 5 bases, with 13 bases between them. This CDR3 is CASSLGVEDEQYF. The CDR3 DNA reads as TGTGCCAGCAGTCTAGGGGTAGAGGACGAGCAGTACTTC.

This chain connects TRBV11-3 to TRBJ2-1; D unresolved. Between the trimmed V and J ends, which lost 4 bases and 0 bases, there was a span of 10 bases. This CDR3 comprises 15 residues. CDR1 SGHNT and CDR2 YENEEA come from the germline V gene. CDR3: CASSSDPSSYNEQFF. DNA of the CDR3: TGTGCCAGCAGCTCCGACCCGAGCTCCTACAATGAGCAGTTCTTC. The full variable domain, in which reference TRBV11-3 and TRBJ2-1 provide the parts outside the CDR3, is EAGVVQSPRYKIIEKKQPVAFWCNPISGHNTLYWYLQNLGQGPELLIRYENEEAVDDSQLPKDRFSAERLKGVDSTLKIQPAELGDSAVYLCASSSDPSSYNEQFFGPGTRLTVL.

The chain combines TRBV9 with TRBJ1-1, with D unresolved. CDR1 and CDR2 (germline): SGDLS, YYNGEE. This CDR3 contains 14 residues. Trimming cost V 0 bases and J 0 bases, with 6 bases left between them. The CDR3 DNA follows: TGTGCCAGCAGCGTAGTTGGATTGAACACTGAAGCTTTCTTT. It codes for CASSVVGLNTEAFF.

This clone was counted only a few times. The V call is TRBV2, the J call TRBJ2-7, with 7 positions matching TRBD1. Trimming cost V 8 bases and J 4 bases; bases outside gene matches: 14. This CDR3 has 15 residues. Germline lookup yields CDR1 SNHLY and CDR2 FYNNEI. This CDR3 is CASQANLDRLYEQYF. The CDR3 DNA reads TGTGCCAGCCAGGCTAATTTGGACAGGTTGTACGAGCAGTACTTC.

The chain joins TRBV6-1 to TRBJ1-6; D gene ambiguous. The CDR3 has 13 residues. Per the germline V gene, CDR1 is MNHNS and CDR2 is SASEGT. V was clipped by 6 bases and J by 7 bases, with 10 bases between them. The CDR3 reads CASSPSENSPLHF. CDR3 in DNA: TGTGCCAGCAGCCCGTCGGAAAATTCACCCCTCCACTTT.

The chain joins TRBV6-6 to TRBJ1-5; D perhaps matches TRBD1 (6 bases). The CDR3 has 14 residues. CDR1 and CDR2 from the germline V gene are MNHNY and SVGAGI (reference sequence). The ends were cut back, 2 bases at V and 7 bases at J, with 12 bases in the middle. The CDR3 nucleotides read TGTGCCAGCAGTTACAGGGAAACAGGGCAGCCCCAGCATTTT. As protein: CASSYRETGQPQHF.

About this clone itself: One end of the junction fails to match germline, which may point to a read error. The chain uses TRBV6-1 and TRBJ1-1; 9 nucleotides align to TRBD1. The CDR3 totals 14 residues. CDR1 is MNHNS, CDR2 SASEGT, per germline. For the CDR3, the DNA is TGTGCCAGCAGTGAGACAGGGGGAGCCGGAGAAGCAGACTTT. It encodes CASSETGGAGEADF.